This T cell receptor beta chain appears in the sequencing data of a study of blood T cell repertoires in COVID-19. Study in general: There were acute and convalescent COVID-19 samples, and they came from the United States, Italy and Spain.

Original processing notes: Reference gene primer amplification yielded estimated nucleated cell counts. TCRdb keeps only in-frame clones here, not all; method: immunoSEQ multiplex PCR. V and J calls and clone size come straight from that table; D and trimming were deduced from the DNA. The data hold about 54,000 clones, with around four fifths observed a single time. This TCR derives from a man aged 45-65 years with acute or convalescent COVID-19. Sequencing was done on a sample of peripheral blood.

As DNA, the CDR3 is TGTGCCAGCAGCTTAGACGGGAGCTCCTACAATGAGCAGTTCTTC. Translation: CASSLDGSSYNEQFF. The V call is TRBV7-3, the J call TRBJ2-1; perhaps TRBD2 as D (6 bases). The CDR3 sequence is 15 residues long. V lost 2 bases, J lost 0 bases, and 8 bases lay in between. Germline V gene lookup returns CDR1 SGHTA and CDR2 FQGTGA.